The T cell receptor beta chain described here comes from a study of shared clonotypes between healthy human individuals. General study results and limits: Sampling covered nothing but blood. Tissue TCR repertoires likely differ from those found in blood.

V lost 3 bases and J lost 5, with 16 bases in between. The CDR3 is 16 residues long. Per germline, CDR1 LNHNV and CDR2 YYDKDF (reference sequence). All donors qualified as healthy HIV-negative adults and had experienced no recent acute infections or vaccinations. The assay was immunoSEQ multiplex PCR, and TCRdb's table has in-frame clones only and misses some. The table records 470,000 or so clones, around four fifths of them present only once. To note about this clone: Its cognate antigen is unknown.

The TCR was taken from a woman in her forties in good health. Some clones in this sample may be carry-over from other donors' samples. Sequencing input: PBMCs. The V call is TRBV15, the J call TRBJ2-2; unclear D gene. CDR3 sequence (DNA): TGTGCCACCAGCAGGGGTCTGTCCCTCCTAACCGGGGAGCTGTTTTTT. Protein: CATSRGLSLLTGELFF.